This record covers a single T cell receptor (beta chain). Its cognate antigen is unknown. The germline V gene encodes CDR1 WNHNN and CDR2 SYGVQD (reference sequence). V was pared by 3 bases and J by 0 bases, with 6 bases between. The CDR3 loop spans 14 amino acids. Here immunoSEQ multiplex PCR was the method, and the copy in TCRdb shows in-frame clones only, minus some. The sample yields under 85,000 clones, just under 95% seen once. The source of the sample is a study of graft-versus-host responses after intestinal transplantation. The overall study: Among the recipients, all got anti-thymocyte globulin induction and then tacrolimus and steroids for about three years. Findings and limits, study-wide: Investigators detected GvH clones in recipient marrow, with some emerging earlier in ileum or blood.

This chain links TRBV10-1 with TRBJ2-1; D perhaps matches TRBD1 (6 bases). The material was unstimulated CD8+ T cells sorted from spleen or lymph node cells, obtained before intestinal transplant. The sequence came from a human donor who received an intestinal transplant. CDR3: CASSEGGSYNEQFF. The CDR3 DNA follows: TGCGCCAGCAGTGAAGGGGGCTCCTACAATGAGCAGTTCTTC.